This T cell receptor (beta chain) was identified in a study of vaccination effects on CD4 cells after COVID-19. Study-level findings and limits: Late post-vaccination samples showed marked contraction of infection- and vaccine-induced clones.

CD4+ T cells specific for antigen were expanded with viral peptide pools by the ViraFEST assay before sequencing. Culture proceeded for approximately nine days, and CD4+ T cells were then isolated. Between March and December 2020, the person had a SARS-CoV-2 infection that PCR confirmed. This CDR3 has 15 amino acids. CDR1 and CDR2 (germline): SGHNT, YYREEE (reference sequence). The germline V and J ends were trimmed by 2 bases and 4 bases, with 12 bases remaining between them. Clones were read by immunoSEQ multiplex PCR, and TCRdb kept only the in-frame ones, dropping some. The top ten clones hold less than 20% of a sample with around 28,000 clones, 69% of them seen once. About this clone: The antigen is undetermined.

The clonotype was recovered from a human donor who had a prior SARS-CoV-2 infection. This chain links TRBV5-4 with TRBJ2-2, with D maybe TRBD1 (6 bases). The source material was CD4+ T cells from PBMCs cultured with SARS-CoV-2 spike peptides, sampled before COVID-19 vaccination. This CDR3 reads CASSFQGRFTGELFF. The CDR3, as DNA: TGTGCCAGCAGCTTTCAGGGGCGCTTCACCGGGGAGCTGTTTTTT. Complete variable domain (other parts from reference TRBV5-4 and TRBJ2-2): ETGVTQSPTHLIKTRGQQVTLRCSSQSGHNTVSWYQQALGQGPQFIFQYYREEENGRGNFPPRFSGLQFPNYSSELNVNALELDDSALYLCASSFQGRFTGELFFGEGSRLTVL.